Listed below are T cell receptor beta chains from one sample, sequenced in a study of shared clonotypes between healthy human individuals. Assay: immunoSEQ multiplex PCR; the TCRdb copy retains only in-frame clones and omits some. The sample has 2.3 million or so clones; 93% are singletons. Specimen: naive CD4+ T cells from PBMCs. These receptors were taken from a young man in good health. Some clones in this sample may be carry-over from other donors' samples. Each CDR3 is given with its conserved first and last residue. The D gene is left open where the match is weak. Size values are once, few and many counts, or a class for expanded clones, and some rows have none.

abundance,d_gene,v_gene,j_gene,CDR3nt,CDR3aa
once,-,TRBV28,TRBJ2-5,TGTGCCAGCAGTAGGAGAACCCAGTACTTC,CASSRRTQYF
-,TRBD1,TRBV28,TRBJ2-7,TGTGCCAGCAACAGGGGGAACGAGCAGTACTTC,CASNRGNEQYF
-,-,TRBV6-6,TRBJ1-5,TGTGCCAGCAGTAACCTTTCGTTACGTGACCAGCATTTT,CASSNLSLRDQHF
-,-,TRBV7-8,TRBJ2-7,TGTGCCAGCTCACATGGGATGGGCTACGAGCAGTACTTC,CASSHGMGYEQYF
-,TRBD2,TRBV9,TRBJ2-7,TGTGCCAGCGGGTTGGGTAGCGGGAGCTCCTACGAGCAGTACTTC,CASGLGSGSSYEQYF
-,-,TRBV5-1,TRBJ1-4,TGCGCCAGCAGCCCCGGAGTCCAAGCAACTAATGAAAAACTGTTTTTT,CASSPGVQATNEKLFF
-,-,TRBV6-5,TRBJ2-1,TGTGCCAGCAGTTACGGACCCAGCTCCTACAATGAGCAGTTCTTC,CASSYGPSSYNEQFF
-,TRBD1,TRBV6-4,TRBJ1-4,TGTGCCAGCAGTGAGTACAGGGGGCGCGACAGAAAACTGTTTTTT,CASSEYRGRDRKLFF
-,-,TRBV6-1,TRBJ1-1,TGTGCCACCAAAGGGGGGGGCCTCGCTGAAGCTTTCTTT,CATKGGGLAEAFF
few,TRBD1,TRBV5-4,TRBJ1-1,TGTGCCAGCAGCTTGGACAGGGGAGTAACTGAAGCTTTCTTT,CASSLDRGVTEAFF
-,TRBD1,TRBV6-1,TRBJ2-7,TGTGCCAGCAGTGGAAAGGGACAGCTCCCCTACGAGCAGTACTTC,CASSGKGQLPYEQYF
-,-,TRBV2,TRBJ2-7,TGTGCCAGCGCGGTGGGGACACCAGCCTACGAGCAGTACTTC,CASAVGTPAYEQYF
-,-,TRBV9,TRBJ1-2,TGTGCCAGCAGCTCTTCCTCCGGGGAAAACTATGGCTACACCTTC,CASSSSSGENYGYTF
-,TRBD1,TRBV5-1,TRBJ1-2,TGCGCCAGCAGCTTGGCCGACAGGGGGTATGGCTACACCTTC,CASSLADRGYGYTF
-,TRBD2,TRBV6-5,TRBJ2-7,TGTGCCAGCAGAAAATCCGGGACTAGTCACGACGAGCAGTACTTC,CASRKSGTSHDEQYF
-,TRBD2,TRBV7-7,TRBJ2-5,TGTGCCAGCAGCTTCCGGACTAGCGCACAAGAGACCCAGTACTTC,CASSFRTSAQETQYF
-,-,TRBV4-1,TRBJ1-1,TGCGCCAGCAGCCAAGCTGACCGATCGGACACTGAAGCTTTCTTT,CASSQADRSDTEAFF